The rows below give T cell receptor beta chains drawn from one sample of a study of T-cell memory formation after mild COVID-19. TCRdb processed the 5' RACE reads anew with MiXCR; each CDR3 protein has one entry. The data show around 150,000 distinct CDR3 sequences, less than 40% seen once. Sequenced input: PBMCs or a T cell subset sorted from them (not recorded which). These TCRs come from an adult woman who had mild COVID-19 (a few samples of this study predate the infection). Cell type and time point are not known. Both conserved end residues are part of each CDR3. D genes are given only for firm matches. Some rows have no size entry. The others give once, few or many, or a class for an expanded clone.

d_call,v_call,clone_size,j_call,cdr3_aa,cdr3_nt
-,TRBV20-1,few,TRBJ2-4,CSAREDKLAKNIQYF,TGCAGTGCTAGAGAGGACAAACTAGCCAAAAACATTCAGTACTTC
-,TRBV4-1,few,TRBJ2-1,CASSLETQPHNEQFF,TGCGCCAGCAGCCTCGAAACCCAGCCCCACAATGAGCAGTTCTTC
-,TRBV18,-,TRBJ2-5,CASSPGQYQETQYF,TGTGCCAGCTCACCAGGGCAATACCAAGAGACCCAGTACTTC
-,TRBV12-3/TRBV12-4,few,TRBJ2-5,CASSRTLQETQYF,TGTGCCAGCAGTCGGACTCTTCAAGAGACCCAGTACTTC
TRBD2,TRBV16,-,TRBJ2-7,CASSLWLAGEQYF,TGTGCCAGCAGCCTCTGGCTAGCGGGCGAGCAGTACTTC
-,TRBV7-9,few,TRBJ1-1,CASSLVGGPTEAFF,TGTGCCAGCAGCTTAGTTGGGGGGCCCACTGAAGCTTTCTTT
-,TRBV9,-,TRBJ2-1,CASSNSGTVDNEQFF,TGTGCCAGCAGCAACTCCGGGACCGTCGACAATGAGCAGTTCTTC
-,TRBV7-9,few,TRBJ2-3,CASSPPGETDTQYF,TGTGCCAGCAGCCCCCCGGGGGAGACAGATACGCAGTATTTT
TRBD2,TRBV4-1,-,TRBJ2-7,CASSLLSGGAYEQYF,TGCGCCAGCAGCTTACTTAGCGGGGGAGCCTACGAGCAGTACTTC
-,TRBV5-1,-,TRBJ2-5,CASSDRYSETQYF,TGCGCCAGCAGCGACAGATATTCAGAGACCCAGTACTTC
-,TRBV20-1,-,TRBJ2-2,CSARDLWDNANTGELFF,TGCAGTGCTAGAGATCTTTGGGACAACGCGAACACCGGGGAGCTGTTTTTT
-,TRBV12-3/TRBV12-4,-,TRBJ2-3,CASSFRSIADTQYF,TGTGCCAGCAGTTTTCGCAGTATAGCAGATACGCAGTATTTT
TRBD2,TRBV15,-,TRBJ2-7,CATRKAGGPYEQYF,TGTGCCACCAGAAAAGCGGGAGGGCCCTACGAGCAGTACTTC
-,TRBV10-3,few,TRBJ2-6,CAISVDPRPRGTGANVLTF,TGTGCCATCAGTGTCGACCCTCGCCCCCGCGGGACAGGGGCCAACGTCCTGACTTTC
TRBD2,TRBV5-1,-,TRBJ2-7,CASRTLAGGFHEQYF,TGCGCCAGCAGGACTCTAGCGGGAGGGTTCCACGAGCAGTACTTC
-,TRBV2,-,TRBJ2-7,CASSPPAVGANYEQYF,TGTGCCAGCAGTCCCCCCGCGGTGGGGGCTAACTACGAGCAGTACTTC
-,TRBV7-6,-,TRBJ1-1,CASKGTRDTEAFF,TGTGCCAGCAAGGGGACCAGGGACACTGAAGCTTTCTTT
-,TRBV20-1,-,TRBJ2-7,CSARVGPSYEQYF,TGCAGTGCTAGAGTAGGGCCTTCCTACGAGCAGTACTTC
-,TRBV28,-,TRBJ2-5,CASSYRGSTPYQETQYF,TGTGCCAGCAGTTATCGGGGGTCTACCCCGTACCAAGAGACCCAGTACTTC
TRBD2,TRBV25-1,few,TRBJ2-1,CASSSLGGGNNEQFF,TGTGCCAGCAGTAGTCTGGGCGGGGGGAACAATGAGCAGTTCTTC
-,TRBV4-1,few,TRBJ1-2,CASSPPLDYGYTF,TGCGCCAGCAGCCCCCCCCTGGACTATGGCTACACCTTC
-,TRBV15,-,TRBJ2-7,CATRNGGVKSSYEQYF,TGTGCCACCAGAAACGGCGGGGTAAAAAGCTCCTACGAGCAGTACTTC
-,TRBV6-2/TRBV6-3,-,TRBJ2-3,CASSYSSDEGTDTQYF,TGTGCCAGCAGTTACTCTTCAGACGAGGGGACAGATACGCAGTATTTT